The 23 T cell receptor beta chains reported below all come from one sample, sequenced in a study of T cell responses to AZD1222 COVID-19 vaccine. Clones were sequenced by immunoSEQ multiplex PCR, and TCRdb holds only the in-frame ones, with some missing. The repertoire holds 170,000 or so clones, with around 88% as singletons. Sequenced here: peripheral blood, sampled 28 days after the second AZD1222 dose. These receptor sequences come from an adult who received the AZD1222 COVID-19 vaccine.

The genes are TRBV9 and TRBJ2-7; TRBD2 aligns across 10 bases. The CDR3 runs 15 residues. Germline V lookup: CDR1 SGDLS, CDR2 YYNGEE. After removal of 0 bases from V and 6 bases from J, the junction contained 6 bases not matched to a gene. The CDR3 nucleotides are TGTGCCAGCAGCGTAGGAGGGACTAGCGCTTTCGAGCAGTACTTC. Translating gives CASSVGGTSAFEQYF.

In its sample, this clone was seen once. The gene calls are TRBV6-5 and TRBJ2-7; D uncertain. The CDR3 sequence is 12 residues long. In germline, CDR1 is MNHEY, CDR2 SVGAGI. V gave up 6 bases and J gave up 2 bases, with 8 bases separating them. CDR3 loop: CASRKDPYEQYF. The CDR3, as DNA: TGTGCCAGCAGGAAAGACCCCTACGAGCAGTACTTC.

The CDR3 nucleotides are TGTGCCAGCAGCTCCGGGACAGGAAACTCCTACGAGCAGTACTTC. It specifies CASSSGTGNSYEQYF. This chain uses TRBV7-3 with TRBJ2-7; 8 bases line up with TRBD1. The CDR3 is 15 amino acids. V lost 4 bases and J lost 0; bases outside the gene matches: 5. Germline V gives CDR1 SGHTA, CDR2 FQGTGA.

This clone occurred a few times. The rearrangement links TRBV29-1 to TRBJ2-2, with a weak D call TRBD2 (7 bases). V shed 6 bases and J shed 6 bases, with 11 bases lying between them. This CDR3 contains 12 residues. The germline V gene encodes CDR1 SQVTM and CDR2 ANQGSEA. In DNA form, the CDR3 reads TGCAGCGTGAGGGGGGGTTCCGGGGAGCTGTTTTTT. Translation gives CSVRGGSGELFF.

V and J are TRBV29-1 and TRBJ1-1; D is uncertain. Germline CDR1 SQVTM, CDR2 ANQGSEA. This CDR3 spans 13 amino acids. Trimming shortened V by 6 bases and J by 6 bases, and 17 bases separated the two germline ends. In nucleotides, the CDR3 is TGCAGCGTCGTCACTTGGTCAGGCGCTGAAGCTTTCTTT. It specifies CSVVTWSGAEAFF. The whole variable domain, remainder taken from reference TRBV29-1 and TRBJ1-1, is SAVISQKPSRDICQRGTSLTIQCQVDSQVTMMFWYRQQPGQSLTLIATANQGSEATYESGFVIDKFPISRPNLTFSTLTVSNMSPEDSSIYLCSVVTWSGAEAFFGQGTRLTVV.

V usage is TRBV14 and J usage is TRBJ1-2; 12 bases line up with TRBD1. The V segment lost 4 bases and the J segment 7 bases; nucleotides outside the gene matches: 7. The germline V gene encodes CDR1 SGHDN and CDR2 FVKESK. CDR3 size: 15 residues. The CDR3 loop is CASSRTGQGAGGYTF. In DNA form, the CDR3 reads TGTGCCAGCAGCCGTACGGGACAGGGGGCAGGTGGCTACACCTTC.

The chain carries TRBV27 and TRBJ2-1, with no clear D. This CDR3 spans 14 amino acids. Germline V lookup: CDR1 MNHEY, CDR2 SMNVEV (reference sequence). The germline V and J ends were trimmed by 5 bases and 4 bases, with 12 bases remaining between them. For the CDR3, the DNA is TGTGCCAGCAGTCCTGGCATCGTGTACAATGAGCAGTTCTTC. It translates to CASSPGIVYNEQFF.

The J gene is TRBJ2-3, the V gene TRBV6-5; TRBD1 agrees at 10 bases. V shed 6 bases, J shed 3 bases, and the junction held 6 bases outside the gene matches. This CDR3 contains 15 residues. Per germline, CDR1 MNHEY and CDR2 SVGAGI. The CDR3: CASRMDRGGTDTQYF. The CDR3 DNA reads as TGTGCCAGCAGGATGGACAGGGGGGGGACAGATACGCAGTATTTT.

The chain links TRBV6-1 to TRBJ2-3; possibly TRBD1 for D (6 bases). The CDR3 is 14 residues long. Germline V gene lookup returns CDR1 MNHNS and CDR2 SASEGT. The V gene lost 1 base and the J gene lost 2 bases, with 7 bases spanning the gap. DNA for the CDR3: TGTGCCAGCAGTGAAGGACAGGTCACAGATACGCAGTATTTT. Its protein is CASSEGQVTDTQYF.

The CDR3 reads CATSRDRGNTIYF. The CDR3 DNA reads TGTGCCACCAGCAGGGACAGGGGAAACACCATATATTTT. The rearrangement joins TRBV15 to TRBJ1-3, with 7 bases fitting TRBD1. Germline CDR1 is LNHNV and CDR2 is YYDKDF (reference sequence). V was clipped by 3 bases and J by 4 bases; unmatched bases: 0. The CDR3 sequence is 13 residues long.

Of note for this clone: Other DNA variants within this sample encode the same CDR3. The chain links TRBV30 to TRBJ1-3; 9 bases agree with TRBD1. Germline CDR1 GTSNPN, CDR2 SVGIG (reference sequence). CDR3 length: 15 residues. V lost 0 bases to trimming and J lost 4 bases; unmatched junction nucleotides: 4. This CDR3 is CAWSVTGGSGNTIYF. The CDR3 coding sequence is TGTGCCTGGAGTGTAACAGGGGGCTCCGGAAACACCATATATTTT.

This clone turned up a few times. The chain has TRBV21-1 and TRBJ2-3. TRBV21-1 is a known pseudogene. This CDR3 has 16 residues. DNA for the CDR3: TGTGCCAGCAGCCCCCGGGGCCGGTTTGGGACAGATACGCAGTATTTT. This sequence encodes CASSPRGRFGTDTQYF.

The CDR3 DNA reads as TGTGCCAGCAGCGGTGGCTCGGGAGTAGGCAATGAAAAACTGTTTTTT. Translation gives CASSGGSGVGNEKLFF. J is TRBJ1-4 and V is TRBV9, with D unresolved. From germline, CDR1 is SGDLS and CDR2 YYNGEE. The CDR3 spans 16 residues. Trimming left V 3 bases short and J 5 bases short, with 17 bases between.

The CDR3 DNA reads as TGTGCCAGCAGCTACCGAGGGGCCAACACCGGGGAGCTGTTTTTT. It codes for CASSYRGANTGELFF. The chain couples TRBV11-2 to TRBJ2-2, with D perhaps matching TRBD1 or TRBD2 (5 bases each). Germline CDR1 SGHAT, CDR2 FQNNGV. The CDR3 totals 15 residues. V shed 4 bases and J shed 2 bases, with 11 bases lying between them.

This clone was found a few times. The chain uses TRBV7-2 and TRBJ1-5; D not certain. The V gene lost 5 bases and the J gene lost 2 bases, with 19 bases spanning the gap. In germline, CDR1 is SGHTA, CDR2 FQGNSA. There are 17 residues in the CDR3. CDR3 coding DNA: TGTGCCAGCAGCCCTAGGGTGCAGGTTTTGCGCAATCAGCCCCAGCATTTT. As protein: CASSPRVQVLRNQPQHF.

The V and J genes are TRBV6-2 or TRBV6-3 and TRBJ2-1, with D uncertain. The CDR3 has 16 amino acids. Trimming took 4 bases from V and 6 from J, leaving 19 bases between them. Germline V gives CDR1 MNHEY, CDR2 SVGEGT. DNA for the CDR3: TGTGCCAGCAGTTCCCCCCCTAGAACTTGGGGCAATGAGCAGTTCTTC. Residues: CASSSPPRTWGNEQFF.

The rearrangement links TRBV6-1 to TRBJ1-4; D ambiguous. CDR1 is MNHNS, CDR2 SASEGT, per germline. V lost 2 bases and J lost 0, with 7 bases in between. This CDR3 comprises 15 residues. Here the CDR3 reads CASSELISTNEKLFF. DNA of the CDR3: TGTGCCAGCAGTGAATTGATCTCAACTAATGAAAAACTGTTTTTT.

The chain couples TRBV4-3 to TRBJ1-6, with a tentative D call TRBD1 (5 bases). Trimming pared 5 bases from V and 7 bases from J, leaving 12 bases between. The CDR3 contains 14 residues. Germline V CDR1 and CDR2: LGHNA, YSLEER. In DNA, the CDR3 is TGCGCCAGCAGCACGGGGACGGCGAATTCACCCCTCCACTTT. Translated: CASSTGTANSPLHF.

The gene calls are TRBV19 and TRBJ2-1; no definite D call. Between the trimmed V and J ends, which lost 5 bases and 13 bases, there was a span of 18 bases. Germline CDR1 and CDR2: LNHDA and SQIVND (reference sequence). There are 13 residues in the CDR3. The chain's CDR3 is CASSSSIASIQFF. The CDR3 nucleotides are TGTGCCAGTAGTTCTTCCATTGCTAGTATACAGTTCTTC.

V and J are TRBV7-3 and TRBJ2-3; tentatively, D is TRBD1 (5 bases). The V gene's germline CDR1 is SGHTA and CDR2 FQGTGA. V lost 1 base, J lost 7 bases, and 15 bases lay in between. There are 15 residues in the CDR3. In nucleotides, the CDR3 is TGTGCCAGCAGCTTAAGCCAGGGAAAGTCGAATACGCAGTATTTT. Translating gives CASSLSQGKSNTQYF.

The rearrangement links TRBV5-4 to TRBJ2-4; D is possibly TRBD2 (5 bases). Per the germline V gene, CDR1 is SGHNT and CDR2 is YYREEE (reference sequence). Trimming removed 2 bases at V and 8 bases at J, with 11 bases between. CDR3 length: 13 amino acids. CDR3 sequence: CASSLAPGDIQYF. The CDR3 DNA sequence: TGTGCCAGCAGCTTAGCGCCCGGGGACATTCAGTACTTC.

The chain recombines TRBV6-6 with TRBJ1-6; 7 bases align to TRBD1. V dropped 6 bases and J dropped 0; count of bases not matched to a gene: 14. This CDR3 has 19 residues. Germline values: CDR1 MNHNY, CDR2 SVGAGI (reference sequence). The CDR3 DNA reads TGTGCCAGCAGCTTCACCCAGAGCAGGGGGAGCTCCTATAATTCACCCCTCCACTTT. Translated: CASSFTQSRGSSYNSPLHF.

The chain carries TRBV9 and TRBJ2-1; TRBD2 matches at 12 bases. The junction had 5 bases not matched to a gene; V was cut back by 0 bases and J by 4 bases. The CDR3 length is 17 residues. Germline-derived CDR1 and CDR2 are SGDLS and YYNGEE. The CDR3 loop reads CASSVDPSGGVYNEQFF. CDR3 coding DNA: TGTGCCAGCAGCGTAGATCCTAGCGGGGGGGTGTACAATGAGCAGTTCTTC. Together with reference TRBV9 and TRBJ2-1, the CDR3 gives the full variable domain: DSGVTQTPKHLITATGQRVTLRCSPRSGDLSVYWYQQSLDQGLQFLIQYYNGEERAKGNILERFSAQQFPDLHSELNLSSLELGDSALYFCASSVDPSGGVYNEQFFGPGTRLTVL.